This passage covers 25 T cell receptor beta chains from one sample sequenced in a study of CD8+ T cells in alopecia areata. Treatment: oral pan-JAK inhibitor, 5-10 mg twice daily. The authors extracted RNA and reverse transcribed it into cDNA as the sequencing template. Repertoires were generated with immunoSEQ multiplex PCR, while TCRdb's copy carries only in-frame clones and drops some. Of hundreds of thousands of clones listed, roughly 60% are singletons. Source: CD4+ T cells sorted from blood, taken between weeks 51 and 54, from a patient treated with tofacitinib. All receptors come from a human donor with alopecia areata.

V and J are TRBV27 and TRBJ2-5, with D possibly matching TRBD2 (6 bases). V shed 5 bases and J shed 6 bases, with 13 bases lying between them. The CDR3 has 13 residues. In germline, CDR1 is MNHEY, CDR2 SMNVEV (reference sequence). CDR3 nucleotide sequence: TGTGCCAGCAGTAGTGCGGAGGGAAAGACCCAGTACTTC. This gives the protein CASSSAEGKTQYF.

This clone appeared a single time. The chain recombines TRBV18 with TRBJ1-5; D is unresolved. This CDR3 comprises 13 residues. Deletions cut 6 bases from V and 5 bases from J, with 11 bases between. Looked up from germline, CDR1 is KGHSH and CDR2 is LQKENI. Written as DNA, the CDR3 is TGTGCCAGCTCTACCAGGACGGATCAGCCCCAGCATTTT. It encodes CASSTRTDQPQHF. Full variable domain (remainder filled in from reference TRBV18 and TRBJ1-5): NAGVMQNPRHLVRRRGQEARLRCSPMKGHSHVYWYRQLPEEGLKFMVYLQKENIIDESGMPKERFSAEFPKEGPSILRIQQVVRGDSAAYFCASSTRTDQPQHFGDGTRLSIL.

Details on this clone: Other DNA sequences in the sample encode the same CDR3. The CDR3 spells CASSSGGPYEQYF. The CDR3 DNA reads as TGTGCCAGCAGCTCCGGTGGTCCCTACGAGCAGTACTTC. This chain connects TRBV7-9 to TRBJ2-7; D uncertain. V lost 4 bases to trimming and J lost 2 bases, with 9 bases between them. The CDR3 loop spans 13 amino acids. Germline values: CDR1 SEHNR, CDR2 FQNEAQ (reference sequence).

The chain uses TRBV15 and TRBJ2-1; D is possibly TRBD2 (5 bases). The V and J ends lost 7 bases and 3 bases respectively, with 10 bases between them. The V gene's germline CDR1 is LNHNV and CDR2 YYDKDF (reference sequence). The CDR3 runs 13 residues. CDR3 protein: CATMPGYYNEQFF. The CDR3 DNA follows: TGTGCCACCATGCCGGGGTACTACAATGAGCAGTTCTTC.

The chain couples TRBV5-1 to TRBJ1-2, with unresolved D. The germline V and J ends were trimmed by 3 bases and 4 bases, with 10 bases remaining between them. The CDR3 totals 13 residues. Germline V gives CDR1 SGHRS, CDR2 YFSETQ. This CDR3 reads CASSSERIYGYTF. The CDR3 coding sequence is TGCGCCAGCAGCTCGGAACGGATCTATGGCTACACCTTC.

Here the CDR3 reads CSVGGHSATDTQYF. Written as DNA, the CDR3 is TGCAGCGTTGGGGGTCATTCCGCCACAGATACGCAGTATTTT. The chain carries TRBV29-1 and TRBJ2-3; no definite D call. Germline-derived CDR1 and CDR2 are SQVTM and ANQGSEA. CDR3 length equals 14 residues. V lost 4 bases and J lost 2, with 13 bases in between.

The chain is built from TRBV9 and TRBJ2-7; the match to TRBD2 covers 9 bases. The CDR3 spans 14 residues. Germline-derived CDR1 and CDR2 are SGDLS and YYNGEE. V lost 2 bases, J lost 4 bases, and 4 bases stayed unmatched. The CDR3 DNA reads TGTGCCAGCAGCGTGGGTCTAGCGGGATACGAGCAGTACTTC. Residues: CASSVGLAGYEQYF.

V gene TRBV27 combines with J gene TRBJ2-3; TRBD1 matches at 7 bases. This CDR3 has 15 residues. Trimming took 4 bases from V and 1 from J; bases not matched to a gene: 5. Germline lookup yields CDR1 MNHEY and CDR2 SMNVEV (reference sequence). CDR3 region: CASSSYRGGTDTQYF. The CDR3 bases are TGTGCCAGCAGTTCTTACAGGGGCGGCACAGATACGCAGTATTTT.

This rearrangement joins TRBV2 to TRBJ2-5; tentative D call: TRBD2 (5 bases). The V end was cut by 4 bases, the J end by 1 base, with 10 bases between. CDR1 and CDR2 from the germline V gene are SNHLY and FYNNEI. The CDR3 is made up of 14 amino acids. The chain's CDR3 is CASSVGAIQETQYF. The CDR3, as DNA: TGTGCCAGCAGTGTGGGAGCGATCCAAGAGACCCAGTACTTC.

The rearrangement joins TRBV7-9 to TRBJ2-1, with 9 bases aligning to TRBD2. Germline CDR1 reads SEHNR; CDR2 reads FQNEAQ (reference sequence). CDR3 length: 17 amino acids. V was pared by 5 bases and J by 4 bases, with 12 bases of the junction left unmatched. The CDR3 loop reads CASSQLQGGGAYNEQFF. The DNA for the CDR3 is TGTGCCAGCAGCCAACTCCAAGGCGGGGGGGCATACAATGAGCAGTTCTTC.

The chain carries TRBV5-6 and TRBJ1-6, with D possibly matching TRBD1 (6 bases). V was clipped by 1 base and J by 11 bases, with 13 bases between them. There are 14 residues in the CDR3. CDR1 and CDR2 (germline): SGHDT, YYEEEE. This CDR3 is CASSLIQGLTPLHF. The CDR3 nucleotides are TGTGCCAGCAGCTTGATTCAGGGGTTGACACCCCTCCACTTT.

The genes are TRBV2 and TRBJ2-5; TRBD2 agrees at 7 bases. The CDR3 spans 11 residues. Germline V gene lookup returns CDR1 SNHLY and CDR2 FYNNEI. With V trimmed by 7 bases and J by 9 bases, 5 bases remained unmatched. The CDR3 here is CASNYREAQYF. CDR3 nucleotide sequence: TGTGCCAGCAACTACCGGGAGGCCCAGTACTTC.

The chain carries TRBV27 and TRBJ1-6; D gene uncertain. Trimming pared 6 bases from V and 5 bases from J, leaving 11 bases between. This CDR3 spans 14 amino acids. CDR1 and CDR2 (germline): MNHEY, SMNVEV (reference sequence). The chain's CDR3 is CASRPGTDNSPLHF. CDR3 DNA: TGTGCCAGCAGACCAGGAACAGATAATTCACCCCTCCACTTT.

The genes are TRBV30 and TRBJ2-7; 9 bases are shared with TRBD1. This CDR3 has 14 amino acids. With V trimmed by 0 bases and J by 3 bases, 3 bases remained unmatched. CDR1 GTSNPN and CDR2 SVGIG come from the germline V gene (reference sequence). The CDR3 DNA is TGTGCCTGGAGTGTAAACAGGGGGCTCTACGAGCAGTACTTC. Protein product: CAWSVNRGLYEQYF.

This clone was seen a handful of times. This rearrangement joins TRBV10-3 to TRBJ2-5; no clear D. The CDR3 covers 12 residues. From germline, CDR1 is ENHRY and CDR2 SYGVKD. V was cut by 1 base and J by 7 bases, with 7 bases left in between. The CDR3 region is CAISEWEGTQYF. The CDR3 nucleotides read TGTGCCATCAGTGAGTGGGAAGGGACCCAGTACTTC.

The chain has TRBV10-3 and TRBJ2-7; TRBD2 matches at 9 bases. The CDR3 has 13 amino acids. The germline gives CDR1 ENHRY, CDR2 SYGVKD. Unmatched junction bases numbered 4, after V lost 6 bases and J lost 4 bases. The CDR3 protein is CAIRAGGRYEQYF. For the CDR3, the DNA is TGTGCCATCAGAGCGGGGGGTAGATACGAGCAGTACTTC.

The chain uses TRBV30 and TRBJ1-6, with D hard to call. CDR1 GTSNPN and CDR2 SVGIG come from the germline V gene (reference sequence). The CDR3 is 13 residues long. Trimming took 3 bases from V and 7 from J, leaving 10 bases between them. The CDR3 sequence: CAWRRTGNSPLHF. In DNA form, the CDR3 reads TGTGCCTGGAGGCGGACCGGGAATTCACCCCTCCACTTT.

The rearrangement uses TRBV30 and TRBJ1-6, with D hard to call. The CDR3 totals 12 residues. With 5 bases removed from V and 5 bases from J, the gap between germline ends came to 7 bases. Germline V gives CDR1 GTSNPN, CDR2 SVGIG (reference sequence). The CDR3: CAWEKNNSPLHF. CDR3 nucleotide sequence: TGTGCCTGGGAGAAGAATAATTCACCCCTCCACTTT.

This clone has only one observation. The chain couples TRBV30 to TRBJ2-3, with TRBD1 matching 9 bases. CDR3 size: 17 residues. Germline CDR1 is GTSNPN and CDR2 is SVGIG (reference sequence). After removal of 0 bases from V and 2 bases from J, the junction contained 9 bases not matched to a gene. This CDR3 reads CAWSVPYRGRVTDTQYF. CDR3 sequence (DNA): TGTGCCTGGAGTGTCCCTTACAGGGGGCGCGTCACAGATACGCAGTATTTT.

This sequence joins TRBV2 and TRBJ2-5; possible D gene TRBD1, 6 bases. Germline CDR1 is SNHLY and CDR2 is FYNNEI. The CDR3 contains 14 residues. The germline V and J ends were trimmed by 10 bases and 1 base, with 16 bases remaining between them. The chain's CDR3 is CATRRDKLQETQYF. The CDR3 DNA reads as TGTGCCACCCGCCGGGACAAGCTCCAAGAGACCCAGTACTTC. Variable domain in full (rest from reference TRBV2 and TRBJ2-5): EPEVTQTPSHQVTQMGQEVILRCVPISNHLYFYWYRQILGQKVEFLVSFYNNEISEKSEIFDDQFSVERPDGSNFTLKIRSTKLEDSAMYFCATRRDKLQETQYFGPGTRLLVL.

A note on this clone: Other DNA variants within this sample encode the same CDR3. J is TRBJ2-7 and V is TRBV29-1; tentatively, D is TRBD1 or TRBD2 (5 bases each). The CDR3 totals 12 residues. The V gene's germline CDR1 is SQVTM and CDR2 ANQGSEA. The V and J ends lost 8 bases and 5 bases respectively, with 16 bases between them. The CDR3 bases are TGCAGCTTCAAGCCAGGGACCCACGAGCAGTACTTC. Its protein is CSFKPGTHEQYF.

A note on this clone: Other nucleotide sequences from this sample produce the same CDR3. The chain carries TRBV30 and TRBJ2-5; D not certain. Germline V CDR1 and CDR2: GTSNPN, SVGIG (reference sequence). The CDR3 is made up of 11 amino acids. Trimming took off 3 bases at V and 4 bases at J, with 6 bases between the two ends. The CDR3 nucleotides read TGTGCCTGGAGCAGCAGAGAGACCCAGTACTTC. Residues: CAWSSRETQYF.

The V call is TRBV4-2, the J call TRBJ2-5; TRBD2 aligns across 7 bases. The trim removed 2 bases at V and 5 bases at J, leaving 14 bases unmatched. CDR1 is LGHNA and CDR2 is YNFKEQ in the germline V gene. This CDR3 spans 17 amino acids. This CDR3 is CASSQRRAGDPRETQYF. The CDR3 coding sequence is TGTGCCAGCAGCCAACGTCGGGCGGGGGACCCCAGGGAGACCCAGTACTTC.

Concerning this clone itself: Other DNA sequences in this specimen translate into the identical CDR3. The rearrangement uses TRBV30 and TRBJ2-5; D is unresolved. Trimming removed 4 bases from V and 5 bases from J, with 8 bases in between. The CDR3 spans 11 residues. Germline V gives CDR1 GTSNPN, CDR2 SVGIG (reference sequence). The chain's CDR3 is CAWTGGETQYF. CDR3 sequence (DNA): TGTGCCTGGACGGGTGGCGAGACCCAGTACTTC.

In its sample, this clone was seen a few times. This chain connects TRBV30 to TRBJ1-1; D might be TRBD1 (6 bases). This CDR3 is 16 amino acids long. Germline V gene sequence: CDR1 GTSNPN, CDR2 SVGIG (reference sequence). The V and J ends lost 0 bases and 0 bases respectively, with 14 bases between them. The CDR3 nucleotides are TGTGCCTGGAGTGTCTGGGGGGCGGTTATGAACACTGAAGCTTTCTTT. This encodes CAWSVWGAVMNTEAFF.